One sample yielded the 10 T cell receptor beta chains listed below, sequenced in a study of CXCR3-negative and CXCR3-positive naive CD8 T cells (dated 2019 in TCRdb). TCRdb shows the sequencer as NextSeq 550. The Human TCR Profiling Kit (MiLaboratory) was used to prepare UMI-labeled 5' RACE TRB cDNA libraries. TCRdb reprocessed the public reads and reports one entry per CDR3 protein sequence, without DNA. The table kept for this sample lists 40,000 to 55,000 distinct CDR3 sequences. The top ten clones comprise 1.6% of the sample. The specimen was naive CXCR3- CD8+ T cells from blood. The meaning of the sample's cell subset or site label: CD45RO-CCR7+CD27+CD95- naive CD8+ T cells lacking CXCR3 (TNR3-). The source of these receptors is a human donor in good health. Some clones in this sample may be carry-over from other donors' samples.

V is TRBV6-2 or TRBV6-3 and J is TRBJ1-5. This CDR3 has 13 amino acids. The germline V gene has CDR1 MNHEY and CDR2 SVGEGT. CDR3 in amino acids: CASASVSNQPQHF.

The chain employs TRBV10-3 and TRBJ2-5; TCRdb lists TRBD1, though no DNA is available to test this call. Germline CDR1 is ENHRY and CDR2 is SYGVKD. CDR3 length: 13 amino acids. The chain's CDR3 is CAIRGDRAETQYF.

The V gene is TRBV28, the J gene TRBJ2-1. The CDR3 loop spans 12 amino acids. The V gene's germline CDR1 is MDHEN and CDR2 SYDVKM. The CDR3: CASSFPHNEQFF.

V and J are TRBV29-1 and TRBJ2-1; TCRdb reports TRBD1, a call that lacks DNA to check it against. Germline-derived CDR1 and CDR2 are SQVTM and ANQGSEA. There are 14 residues in the CDR3. CDR3 sequence: CSVDPGLGANEQFF.

The chain carries TRBV12-5 and TRBJ2-1. This CDR3 spans 13 amino acids. Looked up from germline, CDR1 is LGHNT and CDR2 is FRNRAP. CDR3 loop: CASGWGQYNEQFF.

V and J are TRBV10-3 and TRBJ2-1. This CDR3 contains 13 residues. Germline-derived CDR1 and CDR2 are ENHRY and SYGVKD. CDR3 sequence reads: CAISEWDYNEQFF.

The genes are TRBV11-2 and TRBJ1-2; the TCRdb D gene call, TRBD1, has no DNA to confirm it. The CDR3 runs 15 residues. The germline V gene has CDR1 SGHAT and CDR2 FQNNGV. CDR3 sequence: CASSLTSRVNYGYTF.

The chain uses TRBV14 and TRBJ1-1; TCRdb picks TRBD1, but there is no DNA to check that call. CDR1 SGHDN and CDR2 FVKESK come from the germline V gene. There are 16 residues in the CDR3. The CDR3 spells CASSQGTGMGGTEAFF.

The genes are TRBV7-9 and TRBJ2-5; TCRdb names TRBD1, which stays unverified in the absence of DNA. CDR1 is SEHNR, CDR2 FQNEAQ, per germline (reference sequence). The CDR3 runs to 15 residues. The CDR3 here is CASSGNRGGRETQYF. The variable domain in full, completed from reference TRBV7-9 and TRBJ2-5, reads DTGVSQNPRHKITKRGQNVTFRCDPISEHNRLYWYRQTLGQGPEFLTYFQNEAQLEKSRLLSDRFSAERPKGSFSTLEIQRTEQGDSAMYLCASSGNRGGRETQYFGPGTRLLVL.

The V and J genes are TRBV20-1 and TRBJ2-7. The CDR3 runs to 12 residues. CDR1 DFQATT and CDR2 SNEGSKA come from the germline V gene (reference sequence). CDR3 amino acids: CSPTDYSYEQYF.